This paragraph reports one T cell receptor beta chain. The data originate from a study of blood T cell repertoires in COVID-19. Whole-study context: Sites in the United States, Italy and Spain provided acute and convalescent COVID-19 samples. From T cells, B-cell-depleted T cells, or PBMCs came the material, which was cDNA or gDNA.

What the recovered Cohort 3 donors had was two negative PCRs, clearance, or symptom resolution. The data were produced by immunoSEQ multiplex PCR, yet TCRdb's version contains in-frame clones alone and is incomplete. Among a few hundred thousand clones, approximately 89% were seen once, and the ten largest hold 9.5%. The CDR3 is 16 residues long. Trimming took 0 bases from V and 4 from J, leaving 16 bases between them. Per germline, CDR1 KGHSH and CDR2 LQKENI. This chain joins TRBV18 and TRBJ2-7; maybe TRBD2 (6 bases). This receptor was identified in a woman between 40 and 50 years old who had recovered from COVID-19. Sample: PBMCs or T cells enriched from blood (not recorded which). CDR3 region: CASSPPPGVGGYEQYF. The CDR3 bases are TGTGCCAGCTCACCACCGCCGGGAGTGGGGGGTTACGAGCAGTACTTC.